These T cell receptor beta chains were read from a single sample in a study of blood T cells in healthy people across ages. TCRdb used MiXCR to reprocess the 5' RACE reads, holding one entry per CDR3 protein. The sample yields about 780,000 distinct CDR3 sequences, about 45% seen once. The sample comprised blood. The receptor source for this set is a man older than 75 in good health. Each CDR3 is given with its conserved first and last residue. Fields, in order: J gene, V gene, D gene, clone size, CDR3 DNA, CDR3 protein. D genes are given only for firm matches. Clone size is not always given. Where it is, it says once, few, many or a class for expanded clones.

TRBJ2-1 | TRBV12-3/TRBV12-4 | . | . | TGTGCCAGCAGGCCCTTCTCCCTTGGGGACAATGAGCAGTTCTTC | CASRPFSLGDNEQFF
TRBJ1-6 | TRBV6-6 | . | . | TGTGCCAGCAGTTACGGGGGGGACTCCTATAATTCACCCCTCCACTTT | CASSYGGDSYNSPLHF
TRBJ2-5 | TRBV7-2 | TRBD2 | once | TGTGCCAGCAGCTTAAGCGCTAGCGGGAGTTACTACTTC | CASSLSASGSYYF
TRBJ2-3 | TRBV9 | TRBD2 | . | TGTGCCAGCAGCTTCCTAGCGGGAGGACTCACAGATACGCAGTATTTT | CASSFLAGGLTDTQYF
TRBJ2-7 | TRBV6-6 | . | few | TGTGCCAGCAGTTACTCGCGAGGGGAGGTGGGCGAGCAGTACTTC | CASSYSRGEVGEQYF
TRBJ2-7 | TRBV28 | TRBD2 | once | TGTGCCAGCATTCCGGGACGAGCGGGATCCTACGAGCAGTACTTC | CASIPGRAGSYEQYF
TRBJ2-5 | TRBV12-3/TRBV12-4 | TRBD2 | many | TGTGCCAGCAGTTTAGGGGGAGGGGAGACCCAGTACTTC | CASSLGGGETQYF
TRBJ2-7 | TRBV12-3/TRBV12-4 | TRBD2 | few | TGTGCCAGCAGGCCAAGACTAGCGGGAGGGTCCTACAATGAGCAGTACTTC | CASRPRLAGGSYNEQYF
TRBJ2-5 | TRBV6-2/TRBV6-3 | . | . | TGTGCCAGCAGAACCTCCCTAGCGTCGCAAGAGACCCAGTACTTC | CASRTSLASQETQYF
TRBJ2-3 | TRBV4-1 | . | . | TGCGCCAGCAGCCAAGCGCCACGGACAGCTAGCACAGATACGCAGTATTTT | CASSQAPRTASTDTQYF
TRBJ2-7 | TRBV28 | . | few | TGTGCCAGCAGTTTATACGGGAGTCGTTCCTACGAGCAGTACTTC | CASSLYGSRSYEQYF
TRBJ1-2 | TRBV7-2 | . | many | TGTGCCAGCAGCTTAGATGGGACACGCAACTATGGCTACACCTTC | CASSLDGTRNYGYTF